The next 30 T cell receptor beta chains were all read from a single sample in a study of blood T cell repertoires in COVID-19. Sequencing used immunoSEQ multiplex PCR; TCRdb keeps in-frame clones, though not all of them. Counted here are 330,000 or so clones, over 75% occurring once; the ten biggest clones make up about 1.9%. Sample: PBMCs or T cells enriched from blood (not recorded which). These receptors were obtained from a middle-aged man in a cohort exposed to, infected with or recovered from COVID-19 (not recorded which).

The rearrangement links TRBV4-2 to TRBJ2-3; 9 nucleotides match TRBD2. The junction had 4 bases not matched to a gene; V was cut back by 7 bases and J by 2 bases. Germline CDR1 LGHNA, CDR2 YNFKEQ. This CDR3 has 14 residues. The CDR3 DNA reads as TGTGCCAGCACCCCTAGCGGGACCACAGATACGCAGTATTTT. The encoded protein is CASTPSGTTDTQYF.

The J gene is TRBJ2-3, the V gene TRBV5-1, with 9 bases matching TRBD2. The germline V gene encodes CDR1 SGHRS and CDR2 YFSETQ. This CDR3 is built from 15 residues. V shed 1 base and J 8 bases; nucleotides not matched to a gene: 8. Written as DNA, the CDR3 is TGCGCCAGCAGCTTGAGGGCGGGAGGGCCAAGTACGCAGTATTTT. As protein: CASSLRAGGPSTQYF.

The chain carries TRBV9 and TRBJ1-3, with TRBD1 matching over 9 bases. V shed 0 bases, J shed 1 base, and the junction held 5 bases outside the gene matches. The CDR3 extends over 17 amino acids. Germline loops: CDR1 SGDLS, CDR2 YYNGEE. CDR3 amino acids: CASSVEGQGGSGNTIYF. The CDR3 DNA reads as TGTGCCAGCAGCGTAGAGGGACAGGGAGGGTCTGGAAACACCATATATTTT.

CDR3 sequence reads: CATSIIGFNNEQFF. In DNA, the CDR3 is TGTGCCACTTCGATAATCGGTTTTAACAATGAGCAGTTCTTC. The chain combines TRBV6-5 with TRBJ2-1, with D hard to call. The germline V gene has CDR1 MNHEY and CDR2 SVGAGI. The germline V and J ends were trimmed by 10 bases and 5 bases, with 18 bases remaining between them. The CDR3 is 14 amino acids.

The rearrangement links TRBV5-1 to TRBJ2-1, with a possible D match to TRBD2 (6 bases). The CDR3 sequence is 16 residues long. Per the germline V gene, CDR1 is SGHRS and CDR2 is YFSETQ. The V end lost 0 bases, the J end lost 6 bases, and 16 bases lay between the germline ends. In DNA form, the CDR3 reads TGCGCCAGCAGCTTGGCTGGCGGGACGGGGGTCAATGAGCAGTTCTTC. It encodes CASSLAGGTGVNEQFF.

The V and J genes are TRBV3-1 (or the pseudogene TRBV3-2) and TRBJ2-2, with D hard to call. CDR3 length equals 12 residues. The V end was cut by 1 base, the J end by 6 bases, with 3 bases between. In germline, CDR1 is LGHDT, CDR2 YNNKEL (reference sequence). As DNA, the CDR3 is TGTGCCAGCAGCCAAGCAGCCGGGGAGCTGTTTTTT. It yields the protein CASSQAAGELFF.

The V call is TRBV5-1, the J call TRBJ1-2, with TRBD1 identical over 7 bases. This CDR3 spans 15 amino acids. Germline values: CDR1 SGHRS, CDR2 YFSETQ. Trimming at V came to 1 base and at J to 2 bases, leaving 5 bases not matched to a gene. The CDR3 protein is CASSLWRTGNYGYTF. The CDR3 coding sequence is TGCGCCAGCAGCTTGTGGAGGACAGGAAACTATGGCTACACCTTC.

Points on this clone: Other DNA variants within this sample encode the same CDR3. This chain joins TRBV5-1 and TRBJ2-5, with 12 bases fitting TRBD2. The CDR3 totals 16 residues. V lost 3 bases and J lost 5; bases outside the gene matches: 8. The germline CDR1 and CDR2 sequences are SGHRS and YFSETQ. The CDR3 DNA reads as TGCGCCAGCAGCTCCTCTAGCGGGAGGGCCGGGGAGACCCAGTACTTC. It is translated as CASSSSSGRAGETQYF.

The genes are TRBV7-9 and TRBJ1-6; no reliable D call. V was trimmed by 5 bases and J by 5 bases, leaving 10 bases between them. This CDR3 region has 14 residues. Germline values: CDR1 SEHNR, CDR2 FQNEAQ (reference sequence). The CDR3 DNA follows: TGTGCCAGCAGCCTGCAGGTGGATAATTCACCCCTCCACTTT. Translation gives CASSLQVDNSPLHF.

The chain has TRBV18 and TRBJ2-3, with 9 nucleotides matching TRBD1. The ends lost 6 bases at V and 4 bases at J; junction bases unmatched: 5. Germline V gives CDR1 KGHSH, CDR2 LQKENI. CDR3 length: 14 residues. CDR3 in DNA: TGTGCCAGCTCCCTTAGACAGGGGGCAGATACGCAGTATTTT. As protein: CASSLRQGADTQYF. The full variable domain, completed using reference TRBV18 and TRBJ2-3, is NAGVMQNPRHLVRRRGQEARLRCSPMKGHSHVYWYRQLPEEGLKFMVYLQKENIIDESGMPKERFSAEFPKEGPSILRIQQVVRGDSAAYFCASSLRQGADTQYFGPGTRLTVL.

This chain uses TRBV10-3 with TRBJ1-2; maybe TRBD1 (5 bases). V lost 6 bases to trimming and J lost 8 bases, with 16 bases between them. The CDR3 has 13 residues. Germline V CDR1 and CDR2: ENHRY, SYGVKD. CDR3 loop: CAIRGSGPRGYTF. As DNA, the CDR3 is TGTGCCATCAGGGGTTCAGGGCCCCGCGGCTACACCTTC.

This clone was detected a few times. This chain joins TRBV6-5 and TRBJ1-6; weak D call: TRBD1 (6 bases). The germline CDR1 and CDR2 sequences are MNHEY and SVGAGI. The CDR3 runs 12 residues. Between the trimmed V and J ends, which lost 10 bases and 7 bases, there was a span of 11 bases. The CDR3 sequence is CATGVMNSPLHF. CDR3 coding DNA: TGTGCCACAGGGGTTATGAATTCACCCCTCCACTTT.

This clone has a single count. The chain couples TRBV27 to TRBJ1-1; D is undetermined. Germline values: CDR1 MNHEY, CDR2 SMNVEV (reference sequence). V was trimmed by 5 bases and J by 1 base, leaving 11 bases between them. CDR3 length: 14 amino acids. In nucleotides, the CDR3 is TGTGCCAGCAGTCCCAGAGGAGGGAACACTGAAGCTTTCTTT. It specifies CASSPRGGNTEAFF.

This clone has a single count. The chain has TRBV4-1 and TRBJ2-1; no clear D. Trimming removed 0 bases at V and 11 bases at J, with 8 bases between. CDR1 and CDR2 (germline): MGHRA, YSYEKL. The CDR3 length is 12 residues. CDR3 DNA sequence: TGCGCCAGCAGCCAAGATGCCAGTAAGCAGTTCTTC. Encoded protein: CASSQDASKQFF.

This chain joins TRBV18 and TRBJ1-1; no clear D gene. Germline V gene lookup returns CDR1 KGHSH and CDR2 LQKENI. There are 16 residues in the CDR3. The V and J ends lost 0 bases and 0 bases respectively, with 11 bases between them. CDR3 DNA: TGTGCCAGCTCACCACCGGCTACAGCTATGAACACTGAAGCTTTCTTT. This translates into CASSPPATAMNTEAFF.

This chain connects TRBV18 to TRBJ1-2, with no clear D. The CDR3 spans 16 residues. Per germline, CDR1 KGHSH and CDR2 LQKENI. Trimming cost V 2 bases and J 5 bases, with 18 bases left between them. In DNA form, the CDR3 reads TGTGCCAGCTCACCAGGCACCCAGGTCCTTTTTTATGGCTACACCTTC. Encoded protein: CASSPGTQVLFYGYTF. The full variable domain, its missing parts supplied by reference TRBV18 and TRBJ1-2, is NAGVMQNPRHLVRRRGQEARLRCSPMKGHSHVYWYRQLPEEGLKFMVYLQKENIIDESGMPKERFSAEFPKEGPSILRIQQVVRGDSAAYFCASSPGTQVLFYGYTFGSGTRLTVV.

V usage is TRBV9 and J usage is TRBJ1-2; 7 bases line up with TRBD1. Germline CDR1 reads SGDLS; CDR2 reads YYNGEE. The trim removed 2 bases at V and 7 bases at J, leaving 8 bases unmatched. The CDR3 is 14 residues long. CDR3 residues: CASSVSGTAAGYTF. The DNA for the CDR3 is TGTGCCAGCAGCGTTTCCGGGACAGCAGCTGGCTACACCTTC.

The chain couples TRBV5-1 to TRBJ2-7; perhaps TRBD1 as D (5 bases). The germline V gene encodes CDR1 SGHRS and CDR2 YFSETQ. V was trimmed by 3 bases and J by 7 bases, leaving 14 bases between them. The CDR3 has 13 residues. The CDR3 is CASSYRLGREQYF. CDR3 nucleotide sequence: TGCGCCAGCAGCTACAGGCTTGGCAGAGAGCAGTACTTC. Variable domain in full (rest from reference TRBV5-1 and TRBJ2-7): KAGVTQTPRYLIKTRGQQVTLSCSPISGHRSVSWYQQTPGQGLQFLFEYFSETQRNKGNFPGRFSGRQFSNSRSEMNVSTLELGDSALYLCASSYRLGREQYFGPGTRLTVT.

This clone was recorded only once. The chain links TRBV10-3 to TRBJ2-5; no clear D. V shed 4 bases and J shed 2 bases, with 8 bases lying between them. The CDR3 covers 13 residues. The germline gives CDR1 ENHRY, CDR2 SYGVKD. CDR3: CAISAPKQETQYF. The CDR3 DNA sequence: TGTGCCATCAGTGCCCCAAAACAAGAGACCCAGTACTTC.

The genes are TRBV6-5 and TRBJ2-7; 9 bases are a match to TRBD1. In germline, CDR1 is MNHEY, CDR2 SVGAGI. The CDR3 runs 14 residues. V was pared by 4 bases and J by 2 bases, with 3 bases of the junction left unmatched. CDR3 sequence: CASSSGQGPYEQYF. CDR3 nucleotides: TGTGCCAGCAGTTCGGGACAGGGACCCTACGAGCAGTACTTC.

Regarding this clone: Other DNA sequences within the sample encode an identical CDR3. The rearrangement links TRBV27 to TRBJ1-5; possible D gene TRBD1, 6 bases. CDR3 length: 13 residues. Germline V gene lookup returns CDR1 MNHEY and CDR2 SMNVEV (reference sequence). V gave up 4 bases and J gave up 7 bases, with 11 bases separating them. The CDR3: CASSSQGRQPQHF. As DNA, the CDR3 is TGTGCCAGCAGTTCACAGGGCCGGCAGCCCCAGCATTTT.

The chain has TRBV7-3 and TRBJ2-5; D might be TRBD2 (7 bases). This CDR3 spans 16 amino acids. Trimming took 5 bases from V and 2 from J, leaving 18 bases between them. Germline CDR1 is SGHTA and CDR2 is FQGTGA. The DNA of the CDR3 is TGTGCCAGCAGCCCATTCGGAGGGGGGGGACAAGAGACCCAGTACTTC. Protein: CASSPFGGGGQETQYF. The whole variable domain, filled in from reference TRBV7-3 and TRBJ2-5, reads GAGVSQTPSNKVTEKGKYVELRCDPISGHTALYWYRQSLGQGPEFLIYFQGTGAADDSGLPNDRFFAVRPEGSVSTLKIQRTERGDSAVYLCASSPFGGGGQETQYFGPGTRLLVL.

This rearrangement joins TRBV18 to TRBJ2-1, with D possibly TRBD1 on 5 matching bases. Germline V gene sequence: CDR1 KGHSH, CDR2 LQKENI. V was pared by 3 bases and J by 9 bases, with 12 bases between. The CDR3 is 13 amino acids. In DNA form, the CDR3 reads TGTGCCAGCTCACCCGACCACAGGCGTGAGCAGTTCTTC. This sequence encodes CASSPDHRREQFF.

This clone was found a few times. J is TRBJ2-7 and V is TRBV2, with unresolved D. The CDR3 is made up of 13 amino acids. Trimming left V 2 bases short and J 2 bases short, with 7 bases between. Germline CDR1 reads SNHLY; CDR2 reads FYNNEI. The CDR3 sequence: CASSENRAYEQYF. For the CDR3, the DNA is TGTGCCAGCAGTGAAAACAGAGCCTACGAGCAGTACTTC.

DNA of the CDR3: TGTGCCACCAGTGATGGTCCCGGGACAGGGACAGGGTACCAAGAGACCCAGTACTTC. Translated, it gives CATSDGPGTGTGYQETQYF. The V call is TRBV24-1, the J call TRBJ2-5, with 9 bases fitting TRBD1. Trimming at V came to 3 bases and at J to 0 bases, leaving 13 bases not matched to a gene. This CDR3 comprises 19 residues. Germline assignment: CDR1 KGHDR and CDR2 SFDVKD.

The DNA for the CDR3 is TGCGCCAGCAGCTTGGTAGTAGCGGGAGGCAGGAATGAGCAGTTCTTC. Its protein is CASSLVVAGGRNEQFF. J is TRBJ2-1 and V is TRBV5-1, with TRBD2 matching 10 bases. Germline V gene sequence: CDR1 SGHRS, CDR2 YFSETQ. V lost 0 bases to trimming and J lost 7 bases; unmatched junction nucleotides: 7. This CDR3 is 16 amino acids long.

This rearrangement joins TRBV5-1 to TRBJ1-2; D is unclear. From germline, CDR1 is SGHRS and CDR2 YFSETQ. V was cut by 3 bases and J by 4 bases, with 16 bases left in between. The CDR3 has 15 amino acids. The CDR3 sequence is CASSSGAVPVYGYTF. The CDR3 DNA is TGCGCCAGCAGCTCCGGCGCGGTACCGGTCTATGGCTACACCTTC. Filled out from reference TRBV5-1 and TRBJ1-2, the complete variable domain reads KAGVTQTPRYLIKTRGQQVTLSCSPISGHRSVSWYQQTPGQGLQFLFEYFSETQRNKGNFPGRFSGRQFSNSRSEMNVSTLELGDSALYLCASSSGAVPVYGYTFGSGTRLTVV.

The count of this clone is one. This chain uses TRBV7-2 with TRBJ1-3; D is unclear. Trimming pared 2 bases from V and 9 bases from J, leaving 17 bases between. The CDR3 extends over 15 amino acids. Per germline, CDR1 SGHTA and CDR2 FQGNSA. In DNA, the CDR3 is TGTGCCAGCAGCTTAATGACTAACACTCGGAGCACCATATATTTT. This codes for CASSLMTNTRSTIYF.

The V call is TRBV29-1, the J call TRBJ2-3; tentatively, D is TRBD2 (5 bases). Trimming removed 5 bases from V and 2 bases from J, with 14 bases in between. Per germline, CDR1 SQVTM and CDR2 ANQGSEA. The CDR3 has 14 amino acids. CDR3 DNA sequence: TGCAGCGTTAGCGGCCACCGTGTCACAGATACGCAGTATTTT. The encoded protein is CSVSGHRVTDTQYF.

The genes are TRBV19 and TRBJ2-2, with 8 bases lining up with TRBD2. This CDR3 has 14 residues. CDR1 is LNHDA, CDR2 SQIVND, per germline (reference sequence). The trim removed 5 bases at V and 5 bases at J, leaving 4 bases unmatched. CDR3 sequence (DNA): TGTGCCAGTAGTTCCCGACTAGCGACCGGGGAGCTGTTTTTT. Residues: CASSSRLATGELFF.